The clone carrying this T cell receptor (beta chain) was detected only once. What it recognizes is unknown. The sample originates from a study of Ad26.COV2.S vaccination and SARS-CoV-2 variants. At the level of the study: In the COV1001 trial, the donor was in the Ad26.COV2.S arm. Study-wide results and caveats: Quantification of TCR breadth and depth may have yielded underestimates of total T cell responses.

The data were produced by immunoSEQ multiplex PCR, yet TCRdb's version contains in-frame clones alone and is incomplete. The sample holds around 450,000 clones; around 90% are singletons and the top ten take under 4.5%. Germline CDR1 reads SGHDT; CDR2 reads YYEEEE. This CDR3 region has 15 residues. Trimming took 3 bases from V and 4 from J, leaving 15 bases between them. The sample's treatment: around 19 received Ad26.COV2.S at low or high dose, single or two shots; about 5 received placebo; per-sample allocation not given. Day 63 after the first injection of vaccine or placebo was the sampling time. Ad26.COV2.S expressed prefusion-stabilized spike from the original Wuhan strain.

The clonotype originates from a person aged 18-65 years who received the Ad26.COV2.S COVID-19 vaccine or a placebo. The sequenced sample was peripheral blood, obtained in a trial of Ad26.COV2.S vaccine versus placebo. The chain is built from TRBV5-6 and TRBJ2-3; D may be TRBD1 (5 bases). CDR3 protein: CASSSDTGFADTQYF. Here the CDR3 DNA reads TGTGCCAGCAGCTCGGACACTGGGTTTGCAGATACGCAGTATTTT. Based on the CDR3 plus reference TRBV5-6 and TRBJ2-3, the full variable domain is DAGVTQSPTHLIKTRGQQVTLRCSPKSGHDTVSWYQQALGQGPQFIFQYYEEEERQRGNFPDRFSGHQFPNYSSELNVNALLLGDSALYLCASSSDTGFADTQYFGPGTRLTVL.